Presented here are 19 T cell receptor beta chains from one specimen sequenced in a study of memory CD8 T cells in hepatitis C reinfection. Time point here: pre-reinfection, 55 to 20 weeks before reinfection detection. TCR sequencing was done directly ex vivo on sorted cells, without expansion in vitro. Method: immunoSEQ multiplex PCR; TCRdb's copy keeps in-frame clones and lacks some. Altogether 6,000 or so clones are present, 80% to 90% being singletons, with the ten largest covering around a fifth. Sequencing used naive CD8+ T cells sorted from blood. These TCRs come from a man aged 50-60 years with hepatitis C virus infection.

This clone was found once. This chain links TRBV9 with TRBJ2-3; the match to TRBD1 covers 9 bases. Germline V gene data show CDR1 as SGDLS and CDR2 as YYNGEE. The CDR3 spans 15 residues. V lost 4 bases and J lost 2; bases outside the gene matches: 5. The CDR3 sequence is CASSRTGGDTDTQYF. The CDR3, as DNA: TGTGCCAGCAGCCGAACAGGGGGCGACACAGATACGCAGTATTTT. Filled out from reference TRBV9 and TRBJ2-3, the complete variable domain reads DSGVTQTPKHLITATGQRVTLRCSPRSGDLSVYWYQQSLDQGLQFLIQYYNGEERAKGNILERFSAQQFPDLHSELNLSSLELGDSALYFCASSRTGGDTDTQYFGPGTRLTVL.

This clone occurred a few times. The CDR3 region has the DNA TGTGCCAGCAGCTTAGAGGTAGCGGGAAGCTCCTACAATGAGCAGTTCTTC. Translation gives CASSLEVAGSSYNEQFF. This rearrangement joins TRBV7-6 to TRBJ2-1, with 8 positions matching TRBD2. V lost 1 base and J lost 0; bases outside the gene matches: 5. From germline, CDR1 is SGHVS and CDR2 FNYEAQ. CDR3 length: 17 residues.

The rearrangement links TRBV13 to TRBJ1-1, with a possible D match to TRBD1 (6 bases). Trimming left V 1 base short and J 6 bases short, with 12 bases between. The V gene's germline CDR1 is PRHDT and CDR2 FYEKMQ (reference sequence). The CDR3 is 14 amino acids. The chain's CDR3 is CASSLEGDAAEAFF. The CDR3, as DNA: TGTGCCAGCAGCTTAGAGGGGGACGCGGCTGAAGCTTTCTTT.

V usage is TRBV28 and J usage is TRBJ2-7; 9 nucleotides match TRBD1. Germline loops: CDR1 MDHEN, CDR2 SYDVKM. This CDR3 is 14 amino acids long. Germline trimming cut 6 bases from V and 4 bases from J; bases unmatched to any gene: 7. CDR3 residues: CASSVQGAMYEQYF. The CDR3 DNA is TGTGCCAGCAGCGTACAGGGGGCGATGTACGAGCAGTACTTC.

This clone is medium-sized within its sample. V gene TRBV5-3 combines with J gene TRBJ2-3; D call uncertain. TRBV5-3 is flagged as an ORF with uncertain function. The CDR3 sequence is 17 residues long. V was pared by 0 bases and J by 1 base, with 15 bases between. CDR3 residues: CARSLELHRLRTDTQYF. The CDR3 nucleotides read TGTGCCAGAAGCTTGGAACTACATAGACTGCGCACAGATACGCAGTATTTT.

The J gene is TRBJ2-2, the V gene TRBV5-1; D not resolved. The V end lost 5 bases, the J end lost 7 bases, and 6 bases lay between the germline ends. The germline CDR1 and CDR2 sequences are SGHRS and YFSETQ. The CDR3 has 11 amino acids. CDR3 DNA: TGCGCCAGCAGTCACGGCGGGGAGCTGTTTTTT. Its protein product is CASSHGGELFF. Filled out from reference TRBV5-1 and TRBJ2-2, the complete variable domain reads KAGVTQTPRYLIKTRGQQVTLSCSPISGHRSVSWYQQTPGQGLQFLFEYFSETQRNKGNFPGRFSGRQFSNSRSEMNVSTLELGDSALYLCASSHGGELFFGEGSRLTVL.

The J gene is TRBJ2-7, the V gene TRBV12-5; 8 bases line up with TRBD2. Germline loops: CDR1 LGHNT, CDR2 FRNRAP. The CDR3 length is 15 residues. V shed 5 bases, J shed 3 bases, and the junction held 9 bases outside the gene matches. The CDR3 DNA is TGTGCTAGTGGTCTCTTAGCGGGGTTGGTCTACGAGCAGTACTTC. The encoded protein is CASGLLAGLVYEQYF.

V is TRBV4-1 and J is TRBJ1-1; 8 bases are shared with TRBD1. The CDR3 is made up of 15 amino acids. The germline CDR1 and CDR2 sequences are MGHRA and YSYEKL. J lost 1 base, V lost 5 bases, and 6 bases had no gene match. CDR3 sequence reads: CASSSDRGGNTEAFF. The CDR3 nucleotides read TGCGCCAGCAGCTCAGACAGGGGCGGGAACACTGAAGCTTTCTTT.

This CDR3 is CASRTGFTEAFF. The CDR3 DNA follows: TGTGCCAGTAGAACAGGTTTTACTGAAGCTTTCTTT. This rearrangement joins TRBV19 to TRBJ1-1; D may be TRBD1 (5 bases). There are 12 residues in the CDR3. V was pared by 6 bases and J by 5 bases, with 10 bases between. Germline assignment: CDR1 LNHDA and CDR2 SQIVND (reference sequence).

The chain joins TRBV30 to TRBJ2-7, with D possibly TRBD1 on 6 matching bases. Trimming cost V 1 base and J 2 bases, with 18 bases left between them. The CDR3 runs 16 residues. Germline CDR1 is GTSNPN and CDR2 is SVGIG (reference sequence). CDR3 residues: CAWSESLRGEPYEQYF. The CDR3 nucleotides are TGTGCCTGGAGTGAGTCCCTCAGGGGAGAGCCCTACGAGCAGTACTTC.

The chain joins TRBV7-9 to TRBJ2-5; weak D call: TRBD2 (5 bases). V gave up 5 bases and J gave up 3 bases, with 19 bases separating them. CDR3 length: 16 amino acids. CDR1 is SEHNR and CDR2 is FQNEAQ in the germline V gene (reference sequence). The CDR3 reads CASSPPGPGDEETQYF. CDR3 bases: TGTGCCAGCAGCCCCCCCGGACCCGGGGATGAAGAGACCCAGTACTTC.

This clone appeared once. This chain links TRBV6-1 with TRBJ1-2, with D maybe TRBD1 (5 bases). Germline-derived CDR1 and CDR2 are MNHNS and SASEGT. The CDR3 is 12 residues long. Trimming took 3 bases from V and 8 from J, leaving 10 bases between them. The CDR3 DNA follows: TGTGCCAGCAGTGATATGGGGGGAGGCTACACCTTC. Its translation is CASSDMGGGYTF.

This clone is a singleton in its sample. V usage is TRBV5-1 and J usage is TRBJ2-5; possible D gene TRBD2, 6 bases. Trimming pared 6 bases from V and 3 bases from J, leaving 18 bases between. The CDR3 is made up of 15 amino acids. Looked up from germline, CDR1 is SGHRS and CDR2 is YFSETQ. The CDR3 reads CASTGSSGFKETQYF. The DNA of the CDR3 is TGCGCCAGCACCGGCAGTAGCGGATTCAAAGAGACCCAGTACTTC.

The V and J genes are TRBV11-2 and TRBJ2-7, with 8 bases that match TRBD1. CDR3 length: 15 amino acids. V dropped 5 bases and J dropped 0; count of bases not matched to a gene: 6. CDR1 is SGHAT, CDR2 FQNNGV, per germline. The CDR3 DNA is TGTGCCAGCAGCGAAGGACAGGGTAGCTCCTACGAGCAGTACTTC. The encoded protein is CASSEGQGSSYEQYF.

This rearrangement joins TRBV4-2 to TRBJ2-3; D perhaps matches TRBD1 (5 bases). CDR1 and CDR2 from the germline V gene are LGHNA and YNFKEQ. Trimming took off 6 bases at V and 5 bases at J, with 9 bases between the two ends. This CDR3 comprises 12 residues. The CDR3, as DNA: TGTGCCAGCAGGGACACGGGAGATACGCAGTATTTT. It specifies CASRDTGDTQYF.

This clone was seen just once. CDR3 sequence (DNA): TGTGCCAGCACCTATTCTGGAGGGTATAGCACAGATACGCAGTATTTT. Its translation is CASTYSGGYSTDTQYF. The chain employs TRBV5-8 and TRBJ2-3; D might be TRBD2 (6 bases). CDR3 size: 16 residues. V was cut by 6 bases and J by 0 bases, with 17 bases left in between. In germline, CDR1 is SGHTS, CDR2 YDEGEE. The complete variable domain, with remaining parts taken from reference TRBV5-8 and TRBJ2-3, reads EAGVTQSPTHLIKTRGQQATLRCSPISGHTSVYWYQQALGLGLQFLLWYDEGEERNRGNFPPRFSGRQFPNYSSELNVNALELEDSALYLCASTYSGGYSTDTQYFGPGTRLTVL.

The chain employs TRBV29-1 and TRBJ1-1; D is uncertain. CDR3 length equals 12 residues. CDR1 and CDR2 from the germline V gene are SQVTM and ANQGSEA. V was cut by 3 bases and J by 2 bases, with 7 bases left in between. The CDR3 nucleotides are TGCAGCGTTGAGGCAGAAAACACTGAAGCTTTCTTT. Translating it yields CSVEAENTEAFF.

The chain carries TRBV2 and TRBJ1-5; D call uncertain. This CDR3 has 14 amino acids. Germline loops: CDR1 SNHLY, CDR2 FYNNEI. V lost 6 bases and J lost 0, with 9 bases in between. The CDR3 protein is CASRLIYSNQPQHF. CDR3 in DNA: TGTGCCAGCAGGCTCATCTATAGCAATCAGCCCCAGCATTTT.

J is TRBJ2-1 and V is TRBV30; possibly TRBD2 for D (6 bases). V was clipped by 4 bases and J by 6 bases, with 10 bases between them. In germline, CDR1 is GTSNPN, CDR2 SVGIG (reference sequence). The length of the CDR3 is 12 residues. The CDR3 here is CAWNRGINEQFF. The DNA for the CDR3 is TGTGCCTGGAATCGGGGGATCAATGAGCAGTTCTTC.